The following is a T cell receptor (beta chain) sequence with its context. The entry originates in a study of blood T cell repertoires in COVID-19. Study at large: The study drew acute and convalescent COVID-19 samples from the United States, Italy and Spain. Sources were T cells, B-cell-depleted T cells, or PBMCs; the material itself was cDNA or gDNA.

As processed by the authors: Quantification of nucleated cells was approximated via reference gene primer amplification. The repertoire was sequenced with immunoSEQ multiplex PCR; TCRdb's copy has only in-frame clones and lacks some. Clone size and V and J calls were adopted from that table, with D and trimming inferred from the DNA. The sample consists of about 230,000 clones, roughly 84% of them appearing once. Germline V gene data show CDR1 as MDHEN and CDR2 as SYDVKM. The V end lost 5 bases, the J end lost 2 bases, and 16 bases lay between the germline ends. The CDR3 totals 16 residues. The TCR was taken from a woman aged 80 or over with active or convalescent COVID-19. The sequenced sample was peripheral blood. The V gene is TRBV28, the J gene TRBJ1-3; no clear D gene. The DNA for the CDR3 is TGTGCCAGCAGTGCACCTCTCTCCCGCGCTGGAAACACCATATATTTT. This encodes CASSAPLSRAGNTIYF.